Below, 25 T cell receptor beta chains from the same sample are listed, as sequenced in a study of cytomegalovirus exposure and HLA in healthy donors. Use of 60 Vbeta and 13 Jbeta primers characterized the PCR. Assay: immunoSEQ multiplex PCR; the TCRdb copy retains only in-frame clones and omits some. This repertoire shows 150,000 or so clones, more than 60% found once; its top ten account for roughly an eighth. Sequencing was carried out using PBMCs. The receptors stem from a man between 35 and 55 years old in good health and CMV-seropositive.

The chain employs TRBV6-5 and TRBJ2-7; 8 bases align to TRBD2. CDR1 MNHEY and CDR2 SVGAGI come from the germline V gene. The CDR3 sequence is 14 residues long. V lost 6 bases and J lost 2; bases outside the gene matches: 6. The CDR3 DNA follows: TGTGCCAGCAGCCTCGGGCGGGGGGCCTACGAGCAGTACTTC. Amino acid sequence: CASSLGRGAYEQYF.

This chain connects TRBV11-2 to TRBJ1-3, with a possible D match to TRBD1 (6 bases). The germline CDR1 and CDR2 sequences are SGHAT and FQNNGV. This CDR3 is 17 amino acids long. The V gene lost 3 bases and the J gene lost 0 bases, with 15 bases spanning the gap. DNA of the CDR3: TGTGCCAGCAGCTTGACAGGTTCAATCGTCTCTGGAAACACCATATATTTT. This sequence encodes CASSLTGSIVSGNTIYF. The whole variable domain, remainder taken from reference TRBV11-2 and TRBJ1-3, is EAGVAQSPRYKIIEKRQSVAFWCNPISGHATLYWYQQILGQGPKLLIQFQNNGVVDDSQLPKDRFSAERLKGVDSTLKIQPAKLEDSAVYLCASSLTGSIVSGNTIYFGEGSWLTVV.

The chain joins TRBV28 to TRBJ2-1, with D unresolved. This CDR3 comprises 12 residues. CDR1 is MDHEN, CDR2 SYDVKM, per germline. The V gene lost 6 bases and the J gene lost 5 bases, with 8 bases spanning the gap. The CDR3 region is CASRDSNNEQFF. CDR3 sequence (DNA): TGTGCCAGCAGAGACTCAAACAATGAGCAGTTCTTC. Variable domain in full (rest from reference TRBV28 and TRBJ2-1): DVKVTQSSRYLVKRTGEKVFLECVQDMDHENMFWYRQDPGLGLRLIYFSYDVKMKEKGDIPEGYSVSREKKERFSLILESASTNQTSMYLCASRDSNNEQFFGPGTRLTVL.

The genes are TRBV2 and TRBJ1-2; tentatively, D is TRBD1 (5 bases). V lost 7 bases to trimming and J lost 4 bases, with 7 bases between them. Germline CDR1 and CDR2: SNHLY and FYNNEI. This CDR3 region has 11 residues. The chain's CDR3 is CASTRVYGYTF. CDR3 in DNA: TGTGCCAGCACCAGGGTCTATGGCTACACCTTC.

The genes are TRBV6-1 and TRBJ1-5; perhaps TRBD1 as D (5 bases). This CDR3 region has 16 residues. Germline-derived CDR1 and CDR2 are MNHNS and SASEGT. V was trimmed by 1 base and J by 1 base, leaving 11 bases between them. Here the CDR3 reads CASSEVYRGSNQPQHF. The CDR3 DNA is TGTGCCAGCAGTGAAGTTTACCGGGGGAGCAATCAGCCCCAGCATTTT.

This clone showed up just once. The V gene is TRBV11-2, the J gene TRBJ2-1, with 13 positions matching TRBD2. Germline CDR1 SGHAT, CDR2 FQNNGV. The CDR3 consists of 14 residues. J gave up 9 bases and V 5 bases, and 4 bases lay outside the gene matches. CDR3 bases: TGTGCCAGCAGCGCGACTAGCGGGAGGCGTGAGCAGTTCTTC. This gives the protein CASSATSGRREQFF.

The CDR3 here is CASSFPGQAVEQYF. In DNA form, the CDR3 reads TGCGCCAGCAGCTTTCCGGGACAGGCTGTCGAGCAGTACTTC. V is TRBV5-1 and J is TRBJ2-7; 8 nucleotides match TRBD1. Losses at the gene ends were 2 bases for V and 6 bases for J; bases not matched to a gene: 7. Germline V gene sequence: CDR1 SGHRS, CDR2 YFSETQ. CDR3 length: 14 residues.

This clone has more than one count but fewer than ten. CDR3 DNA sequence: TGTGCCAGCAGGAGAGCGGGAGGGCGGTACGAGCAGTACTTC. Translation: CASRRAGGRYEQYF. The chain joins TRBV25-1 to TRBJ2-7, with 10 bases that match TRBD2. This CDR3 has 14 residues. CDR1 and CDR2 (germline): MGHDK, SYGVNS. With V trimmed by 6 bases and J by 4 bases, 6 bases remained unmatched.

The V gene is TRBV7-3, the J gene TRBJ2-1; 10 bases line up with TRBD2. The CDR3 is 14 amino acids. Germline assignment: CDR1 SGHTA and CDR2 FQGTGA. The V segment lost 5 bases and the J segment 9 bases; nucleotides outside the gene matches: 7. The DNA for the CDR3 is TGTGCCAGCAGCCCAGCGGGAGGGGGGGGTGAGCAGTTCTTC. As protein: CASSPAGGGGEQFF.

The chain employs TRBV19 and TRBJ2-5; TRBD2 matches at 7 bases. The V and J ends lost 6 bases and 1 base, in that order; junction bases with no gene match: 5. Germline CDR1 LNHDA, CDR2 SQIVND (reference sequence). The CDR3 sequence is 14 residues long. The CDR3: CASSPTSFQETQYF. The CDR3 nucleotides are TGTGCCAGTAGCCCGACTAGCTTCCAAGAGACCCAGTACTTC. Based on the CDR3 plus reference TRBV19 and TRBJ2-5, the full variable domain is DGGITQSPKYLFRKEGQNVTLSCEQNLNHDAMYWYRQDPGQGLRLIYYSQIVNDFQKGDIAEGYSVSREKKESFPLTVTSAQKNPTAFYLCASSPTSFQETQYFGPGTRLLVL.

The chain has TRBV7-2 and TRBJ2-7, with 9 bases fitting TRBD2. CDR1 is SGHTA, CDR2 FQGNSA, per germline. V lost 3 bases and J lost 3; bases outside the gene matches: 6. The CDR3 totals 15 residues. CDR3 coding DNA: TGTGCCAGCAGCTTTCAAGCGGGAGGTAACTACGAGCAGTACTTC. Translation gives CASSFQAGGNYEQYF. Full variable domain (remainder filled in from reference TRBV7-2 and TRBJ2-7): GAGVSQSPSNKVTEKGKDVELRCDPISGHTALYWYRQSLGQGLEFLIYFQGNSAPDKSGLPSDRFSAERTGGSVSTLTIQRTQQEDSAVYLCASSFQAGGNYEQYFGPGTRLTVT.

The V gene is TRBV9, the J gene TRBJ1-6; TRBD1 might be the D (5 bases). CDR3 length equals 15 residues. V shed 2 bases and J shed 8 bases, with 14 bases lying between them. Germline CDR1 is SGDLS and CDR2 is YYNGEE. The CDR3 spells CASSVSRGGYSPLHF. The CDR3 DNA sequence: TGTGCCAGCAGCGTCTCGAGGGGAGGTTATTCACCCCTCCACTTT.

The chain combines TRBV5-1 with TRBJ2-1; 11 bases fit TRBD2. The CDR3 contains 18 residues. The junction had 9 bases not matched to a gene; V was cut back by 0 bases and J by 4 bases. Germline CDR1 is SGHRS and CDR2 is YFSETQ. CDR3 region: CASSLGLAGGLGYNEQFF. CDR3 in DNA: TGCGCCAGCAGCTTGGGTCTAGCGGGAGGTCTCGGGTACAATGAGCAGTTCTTC. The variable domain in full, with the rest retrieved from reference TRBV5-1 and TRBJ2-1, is KAGVTQTPRYLIKTRGQQVTLSCSPISGHRSVSWYQQTPGQGLQFLFEYFSETQRNKGNFPGRFSGRQFSNSRSEMNVSTLELGDSALYLCASSLGLAGGLGYNEQFFGPGTRLTVL.

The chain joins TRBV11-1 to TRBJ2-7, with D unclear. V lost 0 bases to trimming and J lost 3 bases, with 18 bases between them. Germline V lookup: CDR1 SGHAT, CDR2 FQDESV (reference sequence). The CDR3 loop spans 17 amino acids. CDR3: CASSLARSPQRHYEQYF. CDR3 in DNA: TGTGCCAGCAGCTTAGCTAGGTCTCCCCAAAGACACTACGAGCAGTACTTC.

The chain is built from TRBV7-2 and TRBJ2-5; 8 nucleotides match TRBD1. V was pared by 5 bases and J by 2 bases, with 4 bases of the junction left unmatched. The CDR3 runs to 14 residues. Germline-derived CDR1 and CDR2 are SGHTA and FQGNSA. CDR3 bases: TGTGCCAGCAGCACCCACAGGGGGCAAGAGACCCAGTACTTC. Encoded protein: CASSTHRGQETQYF.

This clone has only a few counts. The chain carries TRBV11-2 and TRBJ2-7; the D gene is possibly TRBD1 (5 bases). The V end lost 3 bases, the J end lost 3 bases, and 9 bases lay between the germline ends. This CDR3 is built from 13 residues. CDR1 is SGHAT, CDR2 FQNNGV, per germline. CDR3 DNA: TGTGCCAGCAGCTTGGCAGGGAACTACGAGCAGTACTTC. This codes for CASSLAGNYEQYF.

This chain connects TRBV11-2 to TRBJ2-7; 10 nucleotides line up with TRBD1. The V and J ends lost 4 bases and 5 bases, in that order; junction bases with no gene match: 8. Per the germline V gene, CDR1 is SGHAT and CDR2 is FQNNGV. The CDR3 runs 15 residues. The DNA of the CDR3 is TGTGCCAGCAGCTCCCTGGGGACAGGGGCCAACGAGCAGTACTTC. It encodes CASSSLGTGANEQYF.

The CDR3 protein is CSEGNGVSTDTQYF. CDR3 in DNA: TGCAGCGAAGGGAACGGGGTGAGCACAGATACGCAGTATTTT. The chain has TRBV29-1 and TRBJ2-3; D perhaps matches TRBD2 (5 bases). V lost 7 bases, J lost 0 bases, and 14 bases lay in between. Germline V gene data show CDR1 as SQVTM and CDR2 as ANQGSEA. The CDR3 is 14 residues long.

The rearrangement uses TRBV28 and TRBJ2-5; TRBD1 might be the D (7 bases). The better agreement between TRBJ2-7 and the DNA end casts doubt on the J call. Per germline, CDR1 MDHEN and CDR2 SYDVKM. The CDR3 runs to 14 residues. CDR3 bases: TGTGCCAGCAGTTTGGCAGGGGGGTCCTACGAGCAGTACTTC. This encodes CASSLAGGSYEQYF.

CDR3 nucleotide sequence: TGTGCCAGCAGTTTAGGCTCTCCCTACGAGCAGTACTTC. This translates into CASSLGSPYEQYF. The chain is built from TRBV27 and TRBJ2-7; no clear D gene. Trimming removed 2 bases from V and 2 bases from J, with 7 bases in between. The germline V gene encodes CDR1 MNHEY and CDR2 SMNVEV (reference sequence). The CDR3 contains 13 residues.

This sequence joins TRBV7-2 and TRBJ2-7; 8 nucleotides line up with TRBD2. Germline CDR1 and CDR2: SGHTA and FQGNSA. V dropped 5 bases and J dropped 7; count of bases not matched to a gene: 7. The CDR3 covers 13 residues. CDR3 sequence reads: CASSRGGPREQYF. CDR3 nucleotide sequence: TGTGCCAGCAGCCGGGGGGGACCCAGGGAGCAGTACTTC.

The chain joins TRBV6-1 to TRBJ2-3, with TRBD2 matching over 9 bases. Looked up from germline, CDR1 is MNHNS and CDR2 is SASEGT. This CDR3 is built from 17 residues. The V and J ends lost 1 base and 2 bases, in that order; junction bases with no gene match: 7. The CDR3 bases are TGTGCCAGCAGTGAAGGGAGCTCTAGCGGGACCACAGATACGCAGTATTTT. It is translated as CASSEGSSSGTTDTQYF.

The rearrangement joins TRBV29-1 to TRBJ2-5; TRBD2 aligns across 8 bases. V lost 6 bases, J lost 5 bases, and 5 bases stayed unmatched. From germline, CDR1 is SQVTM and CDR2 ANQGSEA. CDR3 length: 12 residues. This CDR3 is CSVGRVVETQYF. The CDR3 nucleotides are TGCAGCGTCGGGAGGGTCGTGGAGACCCAGTACTTC.

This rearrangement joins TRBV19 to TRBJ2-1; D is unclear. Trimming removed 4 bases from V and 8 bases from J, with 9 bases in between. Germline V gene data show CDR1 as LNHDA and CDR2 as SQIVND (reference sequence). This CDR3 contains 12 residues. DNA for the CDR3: TGTGCCAGTAGTACCATACTCCATGAGCAGTTCTTC. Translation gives CASSTILHEQFF.

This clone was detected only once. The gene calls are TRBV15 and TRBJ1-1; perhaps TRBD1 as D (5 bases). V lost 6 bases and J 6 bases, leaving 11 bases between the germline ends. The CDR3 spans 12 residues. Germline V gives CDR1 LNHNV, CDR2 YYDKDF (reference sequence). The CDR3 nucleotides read TGTGCCACCAGGTCGCAGGGTCCTGAAGCTTTCTTT. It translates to CATRSQGPEAFF.